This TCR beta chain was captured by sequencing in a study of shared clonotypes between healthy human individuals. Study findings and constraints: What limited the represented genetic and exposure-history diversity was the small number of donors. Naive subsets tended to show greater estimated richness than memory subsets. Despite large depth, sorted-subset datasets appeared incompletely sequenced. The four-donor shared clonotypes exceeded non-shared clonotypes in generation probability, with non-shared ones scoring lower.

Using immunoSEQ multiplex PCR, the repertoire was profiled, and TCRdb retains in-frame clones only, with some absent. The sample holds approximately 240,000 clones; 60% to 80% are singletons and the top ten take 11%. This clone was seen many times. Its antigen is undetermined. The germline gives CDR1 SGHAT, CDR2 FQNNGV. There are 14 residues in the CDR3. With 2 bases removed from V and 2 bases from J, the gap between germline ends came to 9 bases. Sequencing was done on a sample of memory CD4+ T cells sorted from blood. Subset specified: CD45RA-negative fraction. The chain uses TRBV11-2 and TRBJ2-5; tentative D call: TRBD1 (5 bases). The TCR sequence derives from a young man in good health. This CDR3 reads CASSLSDRQETQYF. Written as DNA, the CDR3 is TGTGCCAGCAGCTTATCTGACAGACAAGAGACCCAGTACTTC.